The rows below give T cell receptor beta chains drawn from one sample of a study of molecular identifiers for immune sequencing clone quantification. TCRdb ran MiXCR on the PCR reads and lists one entry per CDR3 protein. The sample includes 460,000 or so distinct CDR3 sequences, roughly 23% of them seen just once. Sequenced material: naive CD8+ T cells from blood, with Jurkat cell RNA spiked in. These receptors all come from a human donor in good health. Some libraries in this study had Jurkat cell RNA spiked in. The CDR3 runs from the conserved cysteine through the conserved F or W. Each record gives: clone size, CDR3 length, V gene, CDR3 protein. Clone size appears in some rows only: once, few, many, or a class for an expanded clone.

abundance: few
len: 15
v_gene: TRBV20-1
CDR3aa: CSASPQGPGANVLTF

abundance: few
len: 15
v_gene: TRBV3-1
CDR3aa: CASSQVVQPFGEQYF

abundance: many
len: 16
v_gene: TRBV4-1
CDR3aa: CASSRNTGTAIGELFF

abundance: few
len: 13
v_gene: TRBV14
CDR3aa: CASSRPHTGELFF

abundance: many
len: 15
v_gene: TRBV7-6
CDR3aa: CASSLAGGSTDTQYF

abundance: few
len: 16
v_gene: TRBV12-3/TRBV12-4
CDR3aa: CASSSLTSGFRNEQFF

abundance: few
len: 17
v_gene: TRBV7-2
CDR3aa: CASSLAALRPAGNTIYF

abundance: .
len: 18
v_gene: TRBV6-6
CDR3aa: CASSSAWTAAQNTGELFF

abundance: .
len: 15
v_gene: TRBV5-3
CDR3aa: CAGSWGTPGVTEAFF

abundance: .
len: 15
v_gene: TRBV4-1
CDR3aa: CASSPRDRPESEQYF

abundance: .
len: 16
v_gene: TRBV6-2/TRBV6-3
CDR3aa: CASSYSIDRMNTKAFF

abundance: once
len: 20
v_gene: TRBV20-1
CDR3aa: CSAPAGAGGQRVRNTGTQYF

abundance: .
len: 14
v_gene: TRBV27
CDR3aa: CASSLSWGEKTRYF

abundance: few
len: 15
v_gene: TRBV19
CDR3aa: CASSISGGVGSEQFF

abundance: few
len: 15
v_gene: TRBV5-4
CDR3aa: CASSSSDGPPGAQYF

abundance: .
len: 14
v_gene: TRBV27
CDR3aa: CASSLFSGNTEAFF

abundance: few
len: 17
v_gene: TRBV5-3
CDR3aa: CASSDWLGGAGRWPQHF

abundance: .
len: 17
v_gene: TRBV29-1
CDR3aa: CSVEGRGPRSPNYGYTF

abundance: few
len: 16
v_gene: TRBV6-2/TRBV6-3
CDR3aa: CASSSPPDRPTDTQYF

abundance: .
len: 14
v_gene: TRBV14
CDR3aa: CASSHWDRTYEQYF

abundance: many
len: 15
v_gene: TRBV11-2
CDR3aa: CASSLAGGPGYEQYF

abundance: many
len: 12
v_gene: TRBV12-5
CDR3aa: CASGLPDQGRHF

abundance: few
len: 17
v_gene: TRBV27
CDR3aa: CASSPSLETANTGELFF

abundance: .
len: 13
v_gene: TRBV4-3
CDR3aa: CASSQNPLQPQHF

abundance: once
len: 21
v_gene: TRBV3-1
CDR3aa: CASSQDMVWSDQQGTPYEQYF

abundance: many
len: 14
v_gene: TRBV7-9
CDR3aa: CASSLGQGDQPQHF

abundance: few
len: 13
v_gene: TRBV7-2
CDR3aa: CASSYGDQETQYF

abundance: .
len: 17
v_gene: TRBV7-9
CDR3aa: CASSSRPRGHSGNTIYF

abundance: few
len: 17
v_gene: TRBV28
CDR3aa: CASSARREREWADTQYF

abundance: .
len: 15
v_gene: TRBV4-1
CDR3aa: CASSQDPGVGETQYF

abundance: many
len: 13
v_gene: TRBV20-1
CDR3aa: CSARLAGFYEQYF

abundance: .
len: 17
v_gene: TRBV7-9
CDR3aa: CASSLVRGPELGYEQYF

abundance: once
len: 16
v_gene: TRBV4-3
CDR3aa: CASSQDHRTSGGPRYF

abundance: .
len: 15
v_gene: TRBV7-9
CDR3aa: CASSLMVSFAYGYTF

abundance: many
len: 13
v_gene: TRBV9
CDR3aa: CASNVGGGYEQYF

abundance: few
len: 15
v_gene: TRBV28
CDR3aa: CASSLLGTARETQYF

abundance: many
len: 15
v_gene: TRBV4-3
CDR3aa: CASSQDSSGANVLTF

abundance: .
len: 15
v_gene: TRBV6-5
CDR3aa: CASSYSADYTDTQYF

abundance: many
len: 14
v_gene: TRBV19
CDR3aa: CASGRDRDPGELFF

abundance: many
len: 16
v_gene: TRBV28
CDR3aa: CASSLSIGTEQETQYF

abundance: .
len: 15
v_gene: TRBV4-3
CDR3aa: CASIQERVAYNEQFF

abundance: few
len: 17
v_gene: TRBV27
CDR3aa: CASSLLGVSGSYNEQFF

abundance: few
len: 14
v_gene: TRBV12-3/TRBV12-4
CDR3aa: CASSSTLDGNTIYF

abundance: few
len: 12
v_gene: TRBV12-3/TRBV12-4
CDR3aa: CASSLNDYEQYF

abundance: many
len: 15
v_gene: TRBV10-3
CDR3aa: CAASGSSGFTDTQYF

abundance: .
len: 14
v_gene: TRBV4-3
CDR3aa: CASSQDSHSYEQYF

abundance: many
len: 14
v_gene: TRBV7-9
CDR3aa: CASSSGLLFTEAFF